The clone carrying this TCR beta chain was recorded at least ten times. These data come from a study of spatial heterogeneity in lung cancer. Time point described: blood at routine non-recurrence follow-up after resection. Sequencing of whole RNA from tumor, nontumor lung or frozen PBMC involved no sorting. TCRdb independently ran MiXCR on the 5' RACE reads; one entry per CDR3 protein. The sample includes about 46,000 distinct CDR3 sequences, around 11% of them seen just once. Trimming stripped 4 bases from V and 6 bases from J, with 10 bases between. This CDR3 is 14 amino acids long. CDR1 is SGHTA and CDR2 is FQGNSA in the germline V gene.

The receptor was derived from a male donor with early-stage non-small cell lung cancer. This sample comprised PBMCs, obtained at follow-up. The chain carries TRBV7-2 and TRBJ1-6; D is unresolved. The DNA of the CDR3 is TGTGCCAGCAGCTCAGGAGGACGTAATTCACCCCTCCACTTT. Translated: CASSSGGRNSPLHF.